Presented here are 26 T cell receptor beta chains from one specimen sequenced in a study of OX40 agonist ivuxolimab in advanced cancers. The protocol used for the library was the immunoSEQ multiplex PCR assay. The clones in this table, taken by TCRdb from immuneACCESS, are in-frame only. Not every clone is retained; where verified, under half of the shortfall comes from an unresolved V gene, and the cause of the rest is unknown. The sample profile shows some 31,000 clones; roughly 86% of them were found once. The ten largest clones represent roughly 27% of the sample. Sequences were derived from CD4+ or CD8+ T cells sorted from blood, sampled in a trial of the OX40 agonist ivuxolimab. The source of these receptors is an adult with an advanced solid tumor such as melanoma, head and neck, liver or kidney cancer.

This chain links TRBV7-2 with TRBJ2-1; D tentatively fits TRBD1 or TRBD2 (5 bases each). V gave up 2 bases and J gave up 6 bases, with 14 bases separating them. CDR1 is SGHTA and CDR2 is FQGNSA in the germline V gene. This CDR3 contains 15 residues. This chain's CDR3 is CASSLQAGTGNEQFF. The CDR3, as DNA: TGTGCCAGCAGCTTACAGGCAGGGACCGGCAATGAGCAGTTCTTC.

The rearrangement links TRBV4-1 to TRBJ2-5; D gene ambiguous. V was pared by 1 base and J by 5 bases, with 14 bases between. There are 15 residues in the CDR3. Germline assignment: CDR1 MGHRA and CDR2 YSYEKL. The CDR3 DNA is TGCGCCAGCAGCCAAGGAACTACCCTATGGGAGACCCAGTACTTC. Protein: CASSQGTTLWETQYF.

This chain links TRBV5-4 with TRBJ2-3; 10 bases are a match to TRBD2. Trimming at V came to 5 bases and at J to 2 bases, leaving 5 bases not matched to a gene. CDR1 is SGHNT, CDR2 YYREEE, per germline (reference sequence). This CDR3 is built from 15 residues. The DNA of the CDR3 is TGTGCCAGCAGTGGAGCGGGAGGGCTCACAGATACGCAGTATTTT. This translates into CASSGAGGLTDTQYF.

The V and J genes are TRBV7-9 and TRBJ2-5; D unresolved. The CDR3 has 12 residues. Trimming shortened V by 5 bases and J by 9 bases, and 13 bases separated the two germline ends. Germline V gives CDR1 SEHNR, CDR2 FQNEAQ (reference sequence). The CDR3 region is CASSLPSMPQYF. CDR3 bases: TGTGCCAGCAGCCTACCCTCAATGCCCCAGTACTTC.

The rearrangement links TRBV29-1 to TRBJ2-3; the match to TRBD2 covers 9 bases. CDR1 is SQVTM and CDR2 is ANQGSEA in the germline V gene. CDR3 length: 14 residues. Trimming at V came to 8 bases and at J to 2 bases, leaving 8 bases not matched to a gene. CDR3 sequence: CSIGGLAITDTQYF. The DNA of the CDR3 is TGCAGCATTGGGGGACTAGCCATCACAGATACGCAGTATTTT.

This chain uses TRBV7-9 with TRBJ2-2; D remains unclear. The CDR3 is 13 residues long. The V end was cut by 10 bases, the J end by 7 bases, with 16 bases between. Per germline, CDR1 SEHNR and CDR2 FQNEAQ (reference sequence). CDR3 protein: CAITMGGIGELFF. The CDR3 region has the DNA TGTGCCATCACGATGGGTGGTATCGGGGAGCTGTTTTTT.

The table lists this clone with a count of one. The chain employs TRBV5-1 and TRBJ1-2; possibly TRBD1 for D (5 bases). The V and J ends lost 0 bases and 3 bases respectively, with 18 bases between them. CDR1 and CDR2 from the germline V gene are SGHRS and YFSETQ. This CDR3 is built from 17 residues. CDR3 amino acids: CASSLGFGASTHYGYTF. In DNA form, the CDR3 reads TGCGCCAGCAGCTTGGGATTCGGGGCATCGACCCACTATGGCTACACCTTC.

The J gene is TRBJ2-5, the V gene TRBV28; no firm D call. V was shortened by 4 bases and J by 5 bases, with 5 bases between the two germline ends. Germline-derived CDR1 and CDR2 are MDHEN and SYDVKM. The length of the CDR3 is 11 residues. The chain's CDR3 is CASSSWETQYF. The CDR3 nucleotides read TGTGCCAGCAGTTCGTGGGAGACCCAGTACTTC.

In its sample, this clone was seen once. The chain uses TRBV5-1 and TRBJ2-1; the match to TRBD1 covers 10 bases. Germline-derived CDR1 and CDR2 are SGHRS and YFSETQ. This CDR3 has 15 residues. V lost 5 bases to trimming and J lost 5 bases; unmatched junction nucleotides: 7. The CDR3 DNA reads as TGCGCCAGCAGATATGGACAGGGGGAAGACAATGAGCAGTTCTTC. Translating it yields CASRYGQGEDNEQFF.

V gene TRBV9 combines with J gene TRBJ1-1; D is perhaps TRBD1 (5 bases). The germline V and J ends were trimmed by 0 bases and 5 bases, with 14 bases remaining between them. CDR1 is SGDLS, CDR2 YYNGEE, per germline. The CDR3 consists of 15 residues. The CDR3 DNA reads as TGTGCCAGCAGCGTAGAAGGGGCAGGAGGTACTGAAGCTTTCTTT. Protein: CASSVEGAGGTEAFF. Variable domain in full (rest from reference TRBV9 and TRBJ1-1): DSGVTQTPKHLITATGQRVTLRCSPRSGDLSVYWYQQSLDQGLQFLIQYYNGEERAKGNILERFSAQQFPDLHSELNLSSLELGDSALYFCASSVEGAGGTEAFFGQGTRLTVV.

This chain links TRBV15 with TRBJ2-7, with D possibly being TRBD1 or TRBD2 (5 bases each). V lost 0 bases to trimming and J lost 4 bases, with 22 bases between them. This CDR3 has 18 amino acids. Germline V gene lookup returns CDR1 LNHNV and CDR2 YYDKDF (reference sequence). The CDR3 bases are TGTGCCACCAGCAGAGAGCTTAGCACGGCCCGGGACCGGTACGAGCAGTACTTC. Residues: CATSRELSTARDRYEQYF. The full variable domain, completed using reference TRBV15 and TRBJ2-7, is DAMVIQNPRYQVTQFGKPVTLSCSQTLNHNVMYWYQQKSSQAPKLLFHYYDKDFNNEADTPDNFQSRRPNTSFCFLDIRSPGLGDTAMYLCATSRELSTARDRYEQYFGPGTRLTVT.

This sequence joins TRBV7-9 and TRBJ1-2; TRBD1 might be the D (5 bases). Germline loops: CDR1 SEHNR, CDR2 FQNEAQ (reference sequence). The V gene lost 5 bases and the J gene lost 5 bases, with 15 bases spanning the gap. CDR3 size: 14 residues. DNA for the CDR3: TGTGCCAGCAGCCCAGCGGGACCGTCATATGGCTACACCTTC. Encoded protein: CASSPAGPSYGYTF.

The V and J genes are TRBV19 and TRBJ2-7; D gene uncertain. V was cut by 1 base and J by 9 bases, with 7 bases left in between. This CDR3 contains 11 residues. Germline V lookup: CDR1 LNHDA, CDR2 SQIVND (reference sequence). CDR3 DNA: TGTGCCAGTAGTATAGGGAACGGGCAGTACTTC. As protein: CASSIGNGQYF. The full variable domain, with the rest looked up from reference TRBV19 and TRBJ2-7, is DGGITQSPKYLFRKEGQNVTLSCEQNLNHDAMYWYRQDPGQGLRLIYYSQIVNDFQKGDIAEGYSVSREKKESFPLTVTSAQKNPTAFYLCASSIGNGQYFGPGTRLTVT.

The chain combines TRBV5-4 with TRBJ2-1, with D perhaps TRBD1 or TRBD2 (5 bases each). V was clipped by 7 bases and J by 6 bases, with 23 bases between them. The length of the CDR3 is 16 residues. From germline, CDR1 is SGHNT and CDR2 YYREEE (reference sequence). CDR3 in amino acids: CASGTKGETKGNEQFF. The CDR3 bases are TGTGCCAGCGGAACTAAAGGGGAGACCAAGGGCAATGAGCAGTTCTTC.

The rearrangement links TRBV10-2 to TRBJ2-7; 14 bases align to TRBD2. Trimming cost V 6 bases and J 7 bases; bases outside gene matches: 8. This CDR3 is 15 amino acids long. Germline values: CDR1 WSHSY, CDR2 SAAADI. CDR3 sequence reads: CASRGTSGRRGEQYF. The CDR3 DNA follows: TGCGCCAGCAGGGGGACTAGCGGGAGACGTGGGGAGCAGTACTTC.

This clone appeared once. The V and J genes are TRBV25-1 and TRBJ1-1; D ambiguous. The ends were cut back, 5 bases at V and 5 bases at J, with 18 bases in the middle. Germline CDR1 is MGHDK and CDR2 is SYGVNS. The CDR3 runs 15 residues. The CDR3 DNA follows: TGTGCCAGCAGTCCCCCCACGATGGGCCGAACTGAAGCTTTCTTT. Its protein product is CASSPPTMGRTEAFF.

The chain joins TRBV11-3 to TRBJ2-1; D not resolved. The germline V gene has CDR1 SGHNT and CDR2 YENEEA. The CDR3 sequence is 12 residues long. V was cut by 1 base and J by 5 bases, with 3 bases left in between. The CDR3 DNA reads as TGTGCCAGCAGCTTAGTTGACAATGAGCAGTTCTTC. Translated: CASSLVDNEQFF.

V usage is TRBV18 and J usage is TRBJ2-1, with TRBD2 identical over 11 bases. J gave up 10 bases and V 0 bases, and 8 bases lay outside the gene matches. There are 16 residues in the CDR3. Germline V gives CDR1 KGHSH, CDR2 LQKENI. The chain's CDR3 is CASSPPGIAGGHEQFF. The CDR3, as DNA: TGTGCCAGCTCACCACCGGGGATAGCGGGAGGGCACGAGCAGTTCTTC.

The count of this clone is one. This chain connects TRBV18 to TRBJ2-1; D unresolved. From germline, CDR1 is KGHSH and CDR2 LQKENI. Trimming took 0 bases from V and 0 from J, leaving 12 bases between them. The CDR3 extends over 17 amino acids. CDR3 residues: CASSPPVAANSYNEQFF. Here the CDR3 DNA reads TGTGCCAGCTCACCACCGGTTGCAGCGAACTCCTACAATGAGCAGTTCTTC.

This chain joins TRBV21-1 and TRBJ2-5; the DNA was not used to check the table's D call, TRBD2. TRBJ2-7 matches the DNA end more closely, so the J call is doubtful. TRBV21-1 is shown as a pseudogene. The CDR3 loop spans 17 amino acids. CDR3 nucleotide sequence: TGTGCCAGCAGCTCCCAATTTGGACTAGCGGGACAATACGAGCAGTACTTC. Its protein product is CASSSQFGLAGQYEQYF.

The chain links TRBV6-5 to TRBJ2-2, with 9 bases aligning to TRBD1. The CDR3 has 15 amino acids. CDR1 is MNHEY, CDR2 SVGAGI, per germline. V trimming: 7 bases; J trimming: 5 bases; junction bases outside the gene matches: 8. This CDR3 reads CASKAGTGSTGELFF. In nucleotides, the CDR3 is TGTGCCAGCAAGGCCGGGACAGGGTCTACCGGGGAGCTGTTTTTT.

The chain recombines TRBV4-2 with TRBJ2-7, with 8 nucleotides matching TRBD2. The CDR3 covers 18 residues. V trimming: 5 bases; J trimming: 2 bases; junction bases outside the gene matches: 17. Per germline, CDR1 LGHNA and CDR2 YNFKEQ. The CDR3 spells CASSLKAGVGVGTYEQYF. For the CDR3, the DNA is TGTGCCAGCAGCTTAAAAGCGGGAGTTGGGGTGGGGACCTACGAGCAGTACTTC.

In DNA, the CDR3 is TGTGCCGGACAGCGGGAGGGCCTCGTCGGGGAGCTGTTTTTT. It specifies CAGQREGLVGELFF. V and J are TRBV6-1 and TRBJ2-2; TRBD2 matches 10 bases. From germline, CDR1 is MNHNS and CDR2 SASEGT. This CDR3 has 14 amino acids. V shed 11 bases and J 7 bases; nucleotides not matched to a gene: 10.

The chain employs TRBV6-5 and TRBJ2-7; TRBD1 aligns across 9 bases. V lost 6 bases, J lost 3 bases, and 6 bases stayed unmatched. The germline CDR1 and CDR2 sequences are MNHEY and SVGAGI. The CDR3 is made up of 14 amino acids. DNA for the CDR3: TGTGCCAGCAGGGGACTGGGACAGGGCTACGAGCAGTACTTC. Protein: CASRGLGQGYEQYF.

The rearrangement links TRBV28 to TRBJ2-7; TRBD1 matches 8 bases. The V gene end was trimmed by 8 bases and the J gene end by 5 bases; junction bases not matched to a gene: 11. The CDR3 extends over 14 amino acids. The germline gives CDR1 MDHEN, CDR2 SYDVKM. The DNA of the CDR3 is TGTGCCAGCCTGCCTCGGACAGGGTACCACGAGCAGTACTTC. As protein: CASLPRTGYHEQYF. The full variable domain, in which reference TRBV28 and TRBJ2-7 provide the parts outside the CDR3, is DVKVTQSSRYLVKRTGEKVFLECVQDMDHENMFWYRQDPGLGLRLIYFSYDVKMKEKGDIPEGYSVSREKKERFSLILESASTNQTSMYLCASLPRTGYHEQYFGPGTRLTVT.

This chain uses TRBV6-5 with TRBJ2-7, with 9 bases lining up with TRBD1. The length of the CDR3 is 15 residues. Germline lookup yields CDR1 MNHEY and CDR2 SVGAGI. Trimming cost V 0 bases and J 7 bases; bases outside gene matches: 7. This chain's CDR3 is CASSYSGTGQREQYF. The CDR3, as DNA: TGTGCCAGCAGTTACTCCGGGACAGGGCAACGGGAGCAGTACTTC.